This TCR beta chain is from a study of Ad26.COV2.S vaccination and SARS-CoV-2 variants. Whole-study results and caveats: Non-spike TCR breadth was similar in vaccine and placebo recipients. Post-vaccination spike-specific CD8+ and CD4+ T cell responses reportedly had substantial breadth. Vaccine recipients had higher spike-specific TCR breadth than placebo recipients.

About this clone: The antigen is unknown.

Only in-frame clones appear in the TCRdb table, and some are missing; sequencing was by immunoSEQ multiplex PCR. The table has approximately 90,000 clones, 82% seen once. The TCR originated in a human donor who had recovered from COVID-19. This specimen was peripheral blood, taken after recovery from COVID-19.

The CDR3 region has the DNA TGTGCCAGCAGCTTGCAGGGTACGCCTCTAGGAAACACCATATATTTT. It codes for CASSLQGTPLGNTIYF. The chain is built from TRBV5-5 and TRBJ1-3, with D tentatively TRBD1 (5 bases). The CDR3 extends over 16 amino acids. The V and J ends lost 1 base and 4 bases respectively, with 15 bases between them. CDR1 SGHKS and CDR2 YYEKEE come from the germline V gene (reference sequence).